Reported below is one T cell receptor (beta chain). What it binds is not known. This entry is derived from a study of cytomegalovirus exposure and HLA in healthy donors. On the study more broadly: A preliminary data release comprised about 85 million unique TCRs obtained from HLA-typed donors. Findings of the study overall: Confirmation was obtained in vitro that a few CMV-associated chains are specific for CMV antigens.

Primers: 60 Vbeta forward and 13 Jbeta reverse. Libraries were prepared by immunoSEQ multiplex PCR; TCRdb keeps only in-frame clonotypes and omits some of them. This table has about 150,000 clones, 70% to 80% appearing once. The CDR3 has 14 amino acids. The V and J ends lost 0 bases and 9 bases respectively, with 12 bases between them. Germline loops: CDR1 MGHRA, CDR2 YSYEKL. The material sequenced was PBMCs. The receptor comes from a woman in her forties in good health and CMV-seronegative. The V and J genes are TRBV4-1 and TRBJ1-5; D is unresolved. The CDR3 DNA reads TGCGCCAGCAGCCAAGATGATAGGCGGTCGCCCCAGCATTTT. Its protein is CASSQDDRRSPQHF.